This section outlines one T cell receptor (beta chain) sequence together with its context. This clonotype was observed a few times. The antigen this receptor binds is unknown. Base qualities are not recorded, but no much larger clone differs from it by a single base. The data derive from a study of T-cell reconstitution after alpha-beta-depleted transplantation in children listed by TCRdb under 2016. Notes on the research overall: T-cell immune reconstitution after TCRalphabeta/CD19-depleted allogeneic hematopoietic cell transplantation in children was quantitatively tracked in the study by means of TCR repertoire profiling.

The germline V gene (reference sequence) yields GTSNPN for CDR1 and SVGIG for CDR2. Inclusive of the bounding cysteine and phenylalanine, the CDR3 is 14 residues long. Only the CDR3 part of the read is kept: 42 bases, read in frame from the first base. Trimming takes 3 bases from V and 6 bases from J, and the germline ends sit 15 bases apart. Library prep was done by PCR. The run used an Illumina HiSeq 2500. TCR library preparation used molecular barcoding, with unique molecular identifiers applied to normalize quantification of the TCRbeta repertoire. The public reads were quality trimmed at Q25 with fastp and then assembled into clones with MiXCR by TCRdb, keeping productive beta chains. Entries are consolidated by CDR3 protein sequence, retaining the most common genes and DNA. The sample table records hundreds of thousands of distinct CDR3 sequences; around 19% of these occur just once. The top ten clones comprise 3% to 4% of the sample.

The V and J segments used are TRBV30 and TRBJ2-1; tentative D gene TRBD2, with 5 bases matching. The material sequenced was PBMCs from the stem cell graft donor, taken from the stem cell graft. The sequence came from a human donor who donated a stem cell graft to a child with acute lymphoblastic leukemia. Here is the DNA: TGTGCCTGGAGCTCAACTAGTTCAGGCAATGAGCAGTTCTTC. Its amino acids are CAWSSTSSGNEQFF.